This is a list of T cell receptor beta chains from one sample in a study of CD8 T cells in Susac syndrome. TCRdb re-derived calls from the immunoSEQ multiplex PCR reads in MiXCR, one entry per CDR3 protein. Of 100,000 to 150,000 distinct CDR3 sequences listed, 80% to 95% were seen once; the top ten hold more than 0.25%. Specimen: CD8+ T cells from PBMCs. The receptors originated from a human donor with multiple sclerosis. Each CDR3 is given with its conserved first and last residue. A D gene is named only where the DNA matches it firmly. Only part of the rows carry a size: once, few, many, or a class if the clone is expanded.

>.|TRBD1|TRBJ2-5|TRBV28
TGTGCCAGCAGTTTAGGAGGCAGGGGGCGGGAGACCCAGTACTTC
CASSLGGRGRETQYF
>.|TRBD2|TRBJ2-1|TRBV3-1
TGTGCCAGCACTACCCCGGGACTAGCGGGGGGATATGAGCAGTTCTTC
CASTTPGLAGGYEQFF
>.|TRBD2|TRBJ2-1|TRBV24-1
TGTGCCACCAGTGACGAACCGGGATCCGGGACTAGGTACAATGAGCAGTTCTTC
CATSDEPGSGTRYNEQFF
>.|TRBD1|TRBJ2-1|TRBV10-3
TGTGCCATCAGTGTCCCGGGACAGGGGGCCACCGATGAGCAGTTCTTC
CAISVPGQGATDEQFF
>.|TRBD2|TRBJ2-2|TRBV12-3/TRBV12-4
TGTGCCAGCAGTCCAGGACTAGCGGGGGACCTCACCGGGGAGCTGTTTTTT
CASSPGLAGDLTGELFF
>.|.|TRBJ2-7|TRBV5-1
TGCGCCAGCAGCTTGGGTCTCGGTACTTACTACGAGCAGTACTTC
CASSLGLGTYYEQYF
>once|.|TRBJ1-2|TRBV4-1
TGCGCCAGCAGCCAAGAACGGGGGGAAGGTGGCTACACCTTC
CASSQERGEGGYTF
>.|TRBD2|TRBJ2-1|TRBV7-9
TGTGCCAGCAGACCTAGCGGGGGGAGCTCCTACAATGAGCAGTTCTTC
CASRPSGGSSYNEQFF
>.|TRBD2|TRBJ2-1|TRBV6-2/TRBV6-3
TGTGCCAGCACCTCTAGCGGCACCCACAATGAGCAGTTCTTC
CASTSSGTHNEQFF
>few|.|TRBJ1-2|TRBV30
TGTGCCTTGACAGCTGGGTATGGCTACACCTTC
CALTAGYGYTF
>few|.|TRBJ1-1|TRBV13
TGTGCCAGCAGCTTAAAGTATCACACTGAAGCTTTCTTT
CASSLKYHTEAFF
>.|.|TRBJ1-2|TRBV4-1
TGCGCCAGCAGTCAAGTCGGGCACCCGAACTATGACTACACCTTC
CASSQVGHPNYDYTF
>.|TRBD2|TRBJ2-3|TRBV7-9
TGTGCCAGCAGCGGAGGGACTAGCGGGGACGATACGCAGTATTTT
CASSGGTSGDDTQYF
>.|.|TRBJ2-7|TRBV13
TGTGCCAGCAGCTACCCCGGCTCCTACGAGCAGTACTTC
CASSYPGSYEQYF
>.|TRBD2|TRBJ2-2|TRBV20-1
TGCAGTGCTAGAGGGATTCTAGCGGGGGATACCGGGGAGCTGTTTTTT
CSARGILAGDTGELFF
>.|TRBD2|TRBJ2-5|TRBV7-9
TGTGCCAGCAGCTTAGGGCTCGCGGGGGGGCCGAAGGAGACCCAGTACTTC
CASSLGLAGGPKETQYF
>.|.|TRBJ2-7|TRBV6-6
TGTGCCAGCAGTTACGGTGGGGCGCACGAGCAGTACTTC
CASSYGGAHEQYF
>.|TRBD1|TRBJ2-4|TRBV19
TGTGCCAGTAGTATTCGTTTCCGTGGACAGGGGAGAGGCGGAACCAAAAACATTCAGTACTTC
CASSIRFRGQGRGGTKNIQYF
>.|.|TRBJ2-3|TRBV25-1
TGTGCCAGCAGTGAGACGGGTAGGGCCACAGATACGCAGTATTTT
CASSETGRATDTQYF
>.|.|TRBJ2-7|TRBV11-2
TGTGCCAGCAGCCCCGGACCGGATCCCTACGAGCAGTACTTC
CASSPGPDPYEQYF
>.|.|TRBJ1-2|TRBV29-1
TGCAGCTCCCCCATGGGGGGGCAGGGCTACACCTTC
CSSPMGGQGYTF
>.|TRBD1|TRBJ2-3|TRBV9
TGTGCCAGCAGCGTCGGGACAGGGGTCCTCACAGATACGCAGTATTTT
CASSVGTGVLTDTQYF
>.|TRBD2|TRBJ2-1|TRBV4-1
TGCGCCAGCAGCCAACCTACTAGCGGGAGGGGCGTGGAGCAGTTCTTC
CASSQPTSGRGVEQFF
>.|.|TRBJ2-5|TRBV9
TGTGCCAGCAGCGTAGTTGGAGGGGAGACCCAGTACTTC
CASSVVGGETQYF
>.|.|TRBJ2-1|TRBV30
TGTGCCTGCCTACAGGGCCTTGGTCAGTTCTTC
CACLQGLGQFF
>.|TRBD2|TRBJ2-3|TRBV9
TGTGCCAGCAGCGATTTTGGCAGCGGGGGGGATACGCAGTATTTT
CASSDFGSGGDTQYF
>.|.|TRBJ1-1|TRBV12-5
TGTGCTAGTGGTTTGAGCGGGACTGAAGCTTTCTTT
CASGLSGTEAFF
>.|TRBD2|TRBJ2-1|TRBV9
TGTGCCAGCAGCGAGGGTAGCGGGAGGGCGTACAATGAGCAGTTCTTC
CASSEGSGRAYNEQFF
>.|TRBD2|TRBJ2-5|TRBV7-9
TGTGCCAGCAGCGGGCGGACTAGCGGGAGAACCCTGGAAGAGACCCAGTACTTC
CASSGRTSGRTLEETQYF
>.|.|TRBJ1-2|TRBV29-1
TGCAGCGTTGATCTAGGTATTCTCGGCTACACCTTC
CSVDLGILGYTF
>.|.|TRBJ1-2|TRBV7-9
TGTGCCAGCAGCTTTAGGGGCGACTATGGCTACACCTTC
CASSFRGDYGYTF
>.|.|TRBJ1-4|TRBV27
TGTGCCAGCACCGGGAACCGTAATGAAAAACTGTTTTTT
CASTGNRNEKLFF
>.|.|TRBJ1-1|TRBV7-9
TGTGCCAGCAGCTTTGGGGATACTGAAGCTTTCTTT
CASSFGDTEAFF
>.|.|TRBJ1-5|TRBV7-6
TGTGCCAGCAGCAGATCAGGCAATCAGCCCCAGCATTTT
CASSRSGNQPQHF
>.|.|TRBJ2-1|TRBV5-4
TGTGCCAGCAGCTTTGAACAGTGGGCCCACAATGAGCAGTTCTTC
CASSFEQWAHNEQFF
>.|TRBD2|TRBJ2-5|TRBV6-5
TGTGCCAGTCGGGGCGGGGGGCTTAGGGAGACCCAGTACTTC
CASRGGGLRETQYF
>.|.|TRBJ2-1|TRBV20-1
TGCAGTGCTAGTCCTACCCAGGGAGCATATGAGCAGTTCTTC
CSASPTQGAYEQFF
>.|TRBD1|TRBJ2-7|TRBV24-1
TGTGCCACCAGTGATTCCGGGACAGGGGACCACGAGCAGTACTTC
CATSDSGTGDHEQYF
>.|TRBD2|TRBJ2-1|TRBV7-3
TGTGCCAGCAGCTTACCGACTAGCGGGGGGCCACACACCTCCTACAATGAGCAGTTCTTC
CASSLPTSGGPHTSYNEQFF
>.|.|TRBJ2-7|TRBV28
TGTGCCAGCAGTCCCAAGTCCCCCCCCCTACTGGGTCAGAAAAGCTCCTACGAGCAGTACTTC
CASSPKSPPLLGQKSSYEQYF
>.|.|TRBJ1-1|TRBV6-1
TGTGCCAGCAAACGGGGGAGCACTGAAGCTTTCTTT
CASKRGSTEAFF
>.|TRBD1|TRBJ1-1|TRBV4-1
TGCGCCAGCAGCCCAGTACAGGGGACTGAAGCTTTCTTT
CASSPVQGTEAFF
>.|TRBD1|TRBJ1-1|TRBV28
TGTGCCAGCACCGAGGACAGGGAGGTCCCTGAAGCTTTCTTT
CASTEDREVPEAFF
>.|.|TRBJ2-5|TRBV28
TGTGCCAGCAGCCCGAGACACCGTCAAGAGACCCAGTACTTC
CASSPRHRQETQYF
>once|TRBD1|TRBJ1-1|TRBV15
TGTGCCACCAGCAGGGCCACAGGGGGCTGGACTGAAGCTTTCTTT
CATSRATGGWTEAFF
>once|TRBD1|TRBJ1-6|TRBV20-1
TGCAGTGCTAGGGCCCGGGACAGTCGCAATTCACCCCTCCACTTT
CSARARDSRNSPLHF